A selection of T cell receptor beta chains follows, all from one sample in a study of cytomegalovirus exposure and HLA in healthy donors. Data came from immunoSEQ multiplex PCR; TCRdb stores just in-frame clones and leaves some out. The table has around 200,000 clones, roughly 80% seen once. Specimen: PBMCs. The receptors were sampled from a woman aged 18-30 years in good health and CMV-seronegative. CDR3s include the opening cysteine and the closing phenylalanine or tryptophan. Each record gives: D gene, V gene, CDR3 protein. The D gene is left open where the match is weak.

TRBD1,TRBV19,CASRTGTGGTYEQYF
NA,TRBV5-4,CASSPTPRAVGNTIYF
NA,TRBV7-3,CASSQALGSGNTGELFF
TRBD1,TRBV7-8,CASSTTGIYGYTF
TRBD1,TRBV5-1,CASSLGDSLAKNIQYF
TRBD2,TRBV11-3,CASSLEGTSGYNEQFF
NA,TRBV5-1,CASSPGTAADTQYF
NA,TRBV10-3,CATRDSFGTDYNEQFF
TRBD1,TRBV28,CASSRQGAGTGELFF
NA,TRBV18,CASSPDSGAGAQPQHF
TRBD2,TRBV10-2,CASIGLAVSNEQFF
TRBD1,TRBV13,CASSSQGLNTGELFF
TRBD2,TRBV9,CASSVGTSGGTDTQYF
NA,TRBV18,CASSPRTEYGYTF
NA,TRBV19,CASSIIRAGANVLTF
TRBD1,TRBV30,CAWSYRQGNYGYTF
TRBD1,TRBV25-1,CASSEFGTANYGYTF
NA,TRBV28,CASSDRAGSEKLFF
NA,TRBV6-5,CASTAGVSGYTF
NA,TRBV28,CASSSVSGVREQYF
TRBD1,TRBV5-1,CASSLDGQVTDTQYF
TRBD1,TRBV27,CASSTRGQGIVDYEQYF
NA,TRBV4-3,CASSQDMAEQETQYF
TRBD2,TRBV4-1,CASSRTSGGAEGTDTQYF
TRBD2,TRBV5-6,CASSLALAGGSSYEQYF
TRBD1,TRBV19,CASSSTGGSEKLFF
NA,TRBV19,CASSGFGEQYF
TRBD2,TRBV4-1,CASSQDLAEYNEQFF
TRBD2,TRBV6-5,CASSYSGREQYF
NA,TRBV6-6,CASSYSAGYYGYTF